Below are 24 T cell receptor beta chains sequenced from a single sample in a study of blood T cells in healthy people across ages. With a J-beta primer mix and a sample-barcoded 5' primer, a second PCR ran 7 to 11 cycles. TCRdb reprocessed the 5' RACE reads via MiXCR and lists one record per CDR3 protein. The sample includes fewer than 1.5 million distinct CDR3 sequences, approximately 40% of them seen just once. Sequenced material: blood. All receptors derive from a woman aged 18-35 years in good health.

V and J are TRBV6-5 and TRBJ1-1; 7 bases align to TRBD1. Germline-derived CDR1 and CDR2 are MNHEY and SVGAGI. This CDR3 comprises 16 residues. The junction had 10 bases not matched to a gene; V was cut back by 2 bases and J by 4 bases. CDR3 protein: CASSYSPGGLGTEAFF. CDR3 nucleotides: TGTGCCAGCAGTTACAGCCCAGGGGGTTTGGGCACTGAAGCTTTCTTT.

The chain has TRBV4-1 and TRBJ2-5; D may be TRBD1 or TRBD2 (6 bases each). The CDR3 runs to 18 residues. CDR1 is MGHRA and CDR2 is YSYEKL in the germline V gene. Trimming removed 2 bases at V and 1 base at J, with 20 bases between. CDR3 DNA: TGCGCCAGCAGCCAAAGAAAGGAGGGGGTAGTCGGCCAAGAGACCCAGTACTTC. Translated, it gives CASSQRKEGVVGQETQYF.

This clonotype was picked up a small number of times. This chain links TRBV20-1 with TRBJ2-1; perhaps TRBD2 as D (6 bases). The CDR3 consists of 14 residues. The germline gives CDR1 DFQATT, CDR2 SNEGSKA (reference sequence). V shed 5 bases and J shed 7 bases, with 18 bases lying between them. CDR3: CSAARGTQLNEQFF. Here the CDR3 DNA reads TGCAGTGCTGCACGCGGGACCCAGCTAAATGAGCAGTTCTTC.

This clonotype was recorded a few times. The genes are TRBV3-1 and TRBJ2-4; tentatively, D is TRBD2 (5 bases). Judging by the DNA end, TRBJ2-7 fits better; the J call may be wrong. Germline values: CDR1 LGHDT, CDR2 YNNKEL (reference sequence). The CDR3 length is 15 residues. CDR3 in DNA: TGTGCCAGCAGCCAAGGAGGGTCTTACTTGGGCGAGCAGTACTTC. It specifies CASSQGGSYLGEQYF.

This chain connects TRBV5-1 to TRBJ1-2; D possibly corresponds to TRBD1 (5 bases). The V gene's germline CDR1 is SGHRS and CDR2 YFSETQ. V was clipped by 0 bases and J by 6 bases, with 9 bases between them. The CDR3 is 13 residues long. The DNA for the CDR3 is TGCGCCAGCAGCTTGGGGGGGTTGAATGGCTACACCTTC. Translated, it gives CASSLGGLNGYTF.

This rearrangement joins TRBV4-1 to TRBJ2-5; maybe TRBD2 (6 bases). CDR1 is MGHRA, CDR2 YSYEKL, per germline. Trimming took 3 bases from V and 4 from J, leaving 18 bases between them. CDR3 length: 16 amino acids. The CDR3 sequence: CASSQGGSAGSETQYF. The CDR3 nucleotides read TGCGCCAGCAGCCAGGGGGGTTCGGCAGGGTCAGAGACCCAGTACTTC.

This clonotype occurred many times. The chain uses TRBV20-1 and TRBJ1-5; D call uncertain. Deletions cut 5 bases from V and 2 bases from J, with 7 bases between. Looked up from germline, CDR1 is DFQATT and CDR2 is SNEGSKA (reference sequence). The CDR3 has 12 amino acids. The DNA of the CDR3 is TGCAGTGCTCGTCCTGGCAATCAGCCCCAGCATTTT. Its protein product is CSARPGNQPQHF.

V gene TRBV7-9 combines with J gene TRBJ2-1; 11 nucleotides match TRBD2. Germline V gene lookup returns CDR1 SEHNR and CDR2 FQNEAQ (reference sequence). Trimming removed 5 bases from V and 3 bases from J; junction bases left unmatched: 15. CDR3 length: 19 residues. CDR3 residues: CASSRERTSGRLFYNEQFF. CDR3 coding DNA: TGTGCCAGCAGCCGAGAGCGTACTAGCGGGAGACTATTCTACAATGAGCAGTTCTTC.

The chain links TRBV12-5 to TRBJ2-2; D remains ambiguous. The CDR3 totals 14 residues. Trimming removed 0 bases at V and 4 bases at J, with 6 bases between. Germline V gene sequence: CDR1 LGHNT, CDR2 FRNRAP. The CDR3 sequence is CASGLVGPTGELFF. The DNA of the CDR3 is TGTGCTAGTGGTTTGGTAGGGCCCACCGGGGAGCTGTTTTTT.

This clonotype has only one observation. One base away lies a much larger clone, so this may be a sequencing read error. The chain couples TRBV3-1 to TRBJ1-5; 9 positions match TRBD1. The end of the DNA is better explained by TRBJ2-3, so the J call may be wrong. Germline values: CDR1 LGHDT, CDR2 YNNKEL (reference sequence). The CDR3 loop spans 14 amino acids. The CDR3 here is CASGGRDRDQPQYF. In DNA form, the CDR3 reads TGTGCCAGCGGGGGAAGGGACAGGGACCAGCCCCAGTATTTT.

Details on this clonotype: A junction end diverges from the germline sequence, so it may reflect a read error. The genes are TRBV7-3 and TRBJ1-5, with 7 nucleotides matching TRBD1. The CDR3 loop spans 18 amino acids. Germline CDR1 reads SGHTA; CDR2 reads FQGTGA. The CDR3 bases are TGTTCCAGCAGCTTAACGTTTAGGTCGACAGGGCCAAATCAGCCCCAGCATTTT. Translated: CSSSLTFRSTGPNQPQHF.

The chain couples TRBV28 to TRBJ2-1; TRBD1 aligns across 8 bases. Trimming removed 4 bases from V and 7 bases from J; junction bases left unmatched: 9. The CDR3 has 15 amino acids. CDR1 is MDHEN and CDR2 is SYDVKM in the germline V gene. DNA for the CDR3: TGTGCCAGCAGTTACGTGGGGACAGGTGGGAATGAGCAGTTCTTC. Translating gives CASSYVGTGGNEQFF.

About this clonotype itself: A much bigger clone sits one base away, suggesting this may be a read error. CDR3 DNA: TGTGCCAGCGCCTCCGGGACTAGCGGGTCCAATGAGCAGTACTTC. Protein: CASASGTSGSNEQYF. The chain combines TRBV6-2 or TRBV6-3 with TRBJ2-5, with 12 nucleotides matching TRBD2. The V segment lost 8 bases and the J segment 11 bases; nucleotides outside the gene matches: 15. CDR3 length: 15 amino acids. CDR1 MNHEY and CDR2 SVGEGT come from the germline V gene.

This clonotype was detected only a few times. This chain connects TRBV6-1 to TRBJ2-1, with a tentative D call TRBD1 (5 bases). The CDR3 totals 13 residues. V shed 5 bases and J shed 5 bases, with 10 bases lying between them. Germline V lookup: CDR1 MNHNS, CDR2 SASEGT. The CDR3 nucleotides are TGTGCCAGCAGTATCTTGACAGACAATGAGCAGTTCTTC. This sequence encodes CASSILTDNEQFF.

This chain connects TRBV9 to TRBJ1-4; the match to TRBD1 covers 7 bases. Trimming removed 1 base from V and 10 bases from J; junction bases left unmatched: 4. This CDR3 has 13 residues. CDR1 SGDLS and CDR2 YYNGEE come from the germline V gene. The DNA for the CDR3 is TGTGCCAGCAGCGTACTAGGGGGCGGAAAACTGTTTTTT. Its translation: CASSVLGGGKLFF.

This clonotype showed up just a few times. This chain joins TRBV7-2 and TRBJ1-2, with D possibly being TRBD1 (5 bases). Germline-derived CDR1 and CDR2 are SGHTA and FQGNSA. The V end lost 1 base, the J end lost 4 bases, and 16 bases lay between the germline ends. CDR3 size: 16 residues. CDR3 sequence reads: CASSLVYGAHTYGYTF. CDR3 DNA: TGTGCCAGCAGCTTAGTTTACGGGGCCCACACCTATGGCTACACCTTC.

This chain's CDR3 is CASTRQGPSYGYTF. The CDR3 coding sequence is TGTGCCAGCACCCGACAGGGGCCCTCGTATGGCTACACCTTC. This sequence joins TRBV2 and TRBJ1-2; 8 bases are shared with TRBD1. The CDR3 spans 14 residues. The V gene's germline CDR1 is SNHLY and CDR2 FYNNEI. J lost 5 bases, V lost 7 bases, and 9 bases had no gene match.

The gene calls are TRBV28 and TRBJ1-2; a possible D gene is TRBD1 (5 bases). CDR3 length equals 16 residues. Germline V gene data show CDR1 as MDHEN and CDR2 as SYDVKM. With 1 base removed from V and 4 bases from J, the gap between germline ends came to 16 bases. CDR3 loop: CASSLYEDGASYGYTF. The CDR3 DNA reads TGTGCCAGCAGTTTATACGAGGACGGGGCAAGCTATGGCTACACCTTC.

In its sample, this clonotype was seen a few times. V is TRBV20-1 and J is TRBJ1-1, with D tentatively TRBD1 (5 bases). The V end lost 6 bases, the J end lost 3 bases, and 14 bases lay between the germline ends. Germline V gene data show CDR1 as DFQATT and CDR2 as SNEGSKA (reference sequence). The CDR3 runs 13 residues. CDR3 DNA sequence: TGCAGTGCCGGGACTCCAGGGCACACTGAAGCTTTCTTT. This encodes CSAGTPGHTEAFF.

The sample holds a few counts of this clonotype. The chain joins TRBV28 to TRBJ2-1, with 8 positions matching TRBD2. There are 15 residues in the CDR3. Looked up from germline, CDR1 is MDHEN and CDR2 is SYDVKM. The V gene end was trimmed by 7 bases and the J gene end by 2 bases; junction bases not matched to a gene: 7. The chain's CDR3 is CASIPGRGAYNEQFF. The CDR3 nucleotides are TGTGCCAGCATCCCCGGGCGGGGGGCCTACAATGAGCAGTTCTTC.

Only a few counts were recorded for this clonotype. The chain joins TRBV6-1 to TRBJ2-7, with a weak D call TRBD1 (6 bases). The CDR3 runs to 15 residues. The V end lost 0 bases, the J end lost 4 bases, and 13 bases lay between the germline ends. The germline V gene has CDR1 MNHNS and CDR2 SASEGT. The CDR3 coding sequence is TGTGCCAGCAGTGAAGCGCAGGGGTTAATTTACGAGCAGTACTTC. Translation gives CASSEAQGLIYEQYF.

The chain couples TRBV28 to TRBJ1-5; D is perhaps TRBD1 (5 bases). The germline V gene has CDR1 MDHEN and CDR2 SYDVKM. CDR3 length: 15 amino acids. Between the trimmed V and J ends, which lost 5 bases and 4 bases, there was a span of 15 bases. This CDR3 reads CASSPEVGGNQPQHF. CDR3 coding DNA: TGTGCCAGCAGTCCGGAGGTTGGGGGAAATCAGCCCCAGCATTTT.

A few counts support this clonotype. The chain carries TRBV6-5 and TRBJ1-2; D unresolved. With 4 bases removed from V and 7 bases from J, the gap between germline ends came to 13 bases. The length of the CDR3 is 13 residues. Germline assignment: CDR1 MNHEY and CDR2 SVGAGI. The CDR3 DNA reads as TGTGCCAGCAGTTTAGGGCTCGGATTTGGCTACACCTTC. Protein sequence: CASSLGLGFGYTF.

V and J are TRBV4-1 and TRBJ1-1; D remains unclear. V lost 0 bases, J lost 0 bases, and 8 bases lay in between. Germline CDR1 is MGHRA and CDR2 is YSYEKL. This CDR3 has 15 amino acids. CDR3 bases: TGCGCCAGCAGCCAAGATCACCCGATGAACACTGAAGCTTTCTTT. Its translation is CASSQDHPMNTEAFF.